The clone carrying this T cell receptor (beta chain) was counted between two and nine times. Authors' processing steps: Amplification from reference gene primers served as the basis for estimated nucleated cell counts. This table comes from immunoSEQ multiplex PCR, and its TCRdb copy is limited to in-frame clones, with some not included. V and J calls and clone size are as listed in that table; D and trimming were resolved from the DNA. Among about 190,000 clones listed, approximately 84% were seen once. In germline, CDR1 is MDHEN, CDR2 SYDVKM. The CDR3 covers 16 residues. The V and J ends lost 3 bases and 0 bases respectively, with 12 bases between them. This specimen comes from a study of blood T cell repertoires in COVID-19. Cohorts were based on clinical histories the participants reported.

V and J are TRBV28 and TRBJ2-1, with D possibly TRBD2 on 5 matching bases. The clonotype originates from a woman aged 25 to 39 who had recovered from COVID-19. Sequenced input: PBMCs or T cells enriched from blood (not recorded which). In DNA form, the CDR3 reads TGTGCCAGCAGTTTTCCTAGAGGGAGCTCCTACAATGAGCAGTTCTTC. It yields the protein CASSFPRGSSYNEQFF.